The 25 T cell receptor beta chains below were found in one sample sequenced in a study of shared clonotypes between healthy human individuals. TCRdb keeps only in-frame clones here, not all; method: immunoSEQ multiplex PCR. The sample includes around 1.1 million clones, approximately 80% of them seen just once. Sequencing used memory CD4+ T cells from PBMCs. The subset: CD45RA-negative fraction. The receptors shown here come from a man aged 18-30 years in good health. Some clones in this sample may be carry-over from other donors' samples.

This rearrangement joins TRBV11-2 to TRBJ2-7; D possibly corresponds to TRBD2 (6 bases). This CDR3 spans 15 amino acids. Per the germline V gene, CDR1 is SGHAT and CDR2 is FQNNGV. Trimming left V 5 bases short and J 6 bases short, with 20 bases between. This CDR3 reads CASSIAAGLDVEQYF. The CDR3 DNA sequence: TGTGCCAGCAGCATAGCGGCGGGCTTGGACGTCGAGCAGTACTTC.

This clone was counted only a few times. The CDR3 coding sequence is TGTGCCAGCAGCTTAGGCGGTAAGCCCAATGAGCAGTTCTTC. It yields the protein CASSLGGKPNEQFF. This chain uses TRBV7-3 with TRBJ2-1; D gene unclear. Germline assignment: CDR1 SGHTA and CDR2 FQGTGA. There are 14 residues in the CDR3. Deletions cut 2 bases from V and 6 bases from J, with 11 bases between.

The CDR3 DNA follows: TGCGCCAGCAGCCGAGATGGGACGGGAAGCCTCCAAGAGACCCAGTACTTC. This codes for CASSRDGTGSLQETQYF. The chain carries TRBV4-1 and TRBJ2-5, with D possibly being TRBD1 or TRBD2 (5 bases each). Germline CDR1 MGHRA, CDR2 YSYEKL. This CDR3 spans 17 amino acids. With 4 bases removed from V and 1 base from J, the gap between germline ends came to 19 bases.

This clone has a handful of counts. This chain's CDR3 is CASSRQLAGATDTQYF. The CDR3 DNA is TGTGCCAGCAGTCGACAACTAGCGGGAGCAACAGATACGCAGTATTTT. The rearrangement links TRBV7-6 to TRBJ2-3, with 11 bases fitting TRBD2. The germline V gene encodes CDR1 SGHVS and CDR2 FNYEAQ. V lost 6 bases and J lost 3; bases outside the gene matches: 8. There are 16 residues in the CDR3.

This clone appeared once. The chain is built from TRBV2 and TRBJ1-5, with D perhaps matching TRBD1 (5 bases). There are 14 residues in the CDR3. CDR1 is SNHLY and CDR2 is FYNNEI in the germline V gene. Trimming stripped 3 bases from V and 6 bases from J, with 12 bases between. Written as DNA, the CDR3 is TGTGCCAGCAGTGATAGGGGAGGGAGTCAGCCCCAGCATTTT. This gives the protein CASSDRGGSQPQHF.

This chain joins TRBV9 and TRBJ2-7; D is possibly TRBD2 (5 bases). Germline CDR1 and CDR2: SGDLS and YYNGEE. This CDR3 has 14 residues. V dropped 3 bases and J dropped 3 bases, with 13 bases sitting between them. This chain's CDR3 is CASSGPGNGYEQYF. CDR3 DNA sequence: TGTGCCAGCAGCGGGCCGGGGAACGGCTACGAGCAGTACTTC.

The V call is TRBV27, the J call TRBJ2-1, with 9 positions matching TRBD2. V lost 6 bases to trimming and J lost 5 bases; unmatched junction nucleotides: 11. The CDR3 consists of 16 residues. From germline, CDR1 is MNHEY and CDR2 SMNVEV (reference sequence). CDR3 sequence reads: CASRKSGRIVHNEQFF. In DNA form, the CDR3 reads TGTGCCAGCAGAAAGAGCGGGAGGATCGTCCACAATGAGCAGTTCTTC.

As for this clone: A much larger clone lies one base from this, so it may be a read error. The identical CDR3 is also encoded by other nucleotide sequences in the sample. The rearrangement uses TRBV30 and TRBJ2-3; tentatively, D is TRBD1 or TRBD2 (5 bases each). Per the germline V gene, CDR1 is GTSNPN and CDR2 is SVGIG (reference sequence). This CDR3 is built from 16 residues. The DNA of the CDR3 is TGTGCCTGGAGCCGAAACGACTATGGGGCCACAGATACGCAGTACTTT. It encodes CAWSRNDYGATDTQYF.

This clone occurred once. Just one base apart from a much larger clone, this may be a read error. The CDR3 nucleotides are TGTGCCAGCAGCCGACTAGCGGGAGCGTACAATGAGCAGTTCTTC. Translated: CASSRLAGAYNEQFF. The V and J genes are TRBV6-1 and TRBJ2-1; 12 bases fit TRBD2. The germline V gene has CDR1 MNHNS and CDR2 SASEGT. CDR3 length: 15 amino acids. The junction had 4 bases not matched to a gene; V was cut back by 6 bases and J by 4 bases.

The V call is TRBV5-4, the J call TRBJ1-5, with D hard to call. The ends were cut back, 3 bases at V and 2 bases at J, with 15 bases in the middle. This CDR3 comprises 16 residues. CDR1 SGHNT and CDR2 YYREEE come from the germline V gene (reference sequence). CDR3 coding DNA: TGTGCCAGCAGCTGGAAACTTAGGGTGCGCAATCAGCCCCAGCATTTT. Translating gives CASSWKLRVRNQPQHF.

The rearrangement links TRBV4-3 to TRBJ2-1, with TRBD2 identical over 10 bases. V gave up 1 base and J gave up 8 bases; unmatched junction bases: 8. The length of the CDR3 is 16 residues. Per the germline V gene, CDR1 is LGHNA and CDR2 is YSLEER. CDR3 in DNA: TGCGCCAGCAGCCAAGCCCTGGCTAGCGGGAGCTATGAGCAGTTCTTC. Amino acid sequence: CASSQALASGSYEQFF.

This clone was seen a single time. This sequence joins TRBV15 and TRBJ2-1; 8 bases are a match to TRBD1. V was pared by 3 bases and J by 3 bases, with 7 bases of the junction left unmatched. The CDR3 has 16 residues. Germline V gene data show CDR1 as LNHNV and CDR2 as YYDKDF (reference sequence). The chain's CDR3 is CATSRVDRGNYNEQFF. The CDR3 DNA reads as TGTGCCACCAGCAGGGTAGACAGGGGAAACTACAATGAGCAGTTCTTC.

The chain carries TRBV2 and TRBJ1-5, with D unresolved. The CDR3 runs 15 residues. The germline V and J ends were trimmed by 3 bases and 6 bases, with 15 bases remaining between them. Germline loops: CDR1 SNHLY, CDR2 FYNNEI. The CDR3 coding sequence is TGTGCCAGCAGTGACGGTCCTTCCCTGGGTCAGCCCCAGCATTTT. Protein product: CASSDGPSLGQPQHF.

The chain is built from TRBV6-6 and TRBJ1-4; 8 nucleotides match TRBD1. There are 15 residues in the CDR3. Trimming at V came to 4 bases and at J to 8 bases, leaving 9 bases not matched to a gene. From germline, CDR1 is MNHNY and CDR2 SVGAGI (reference sequence). The DNA for the CDR3 is TGTGCCAGCAGTTCGACCCGGACAGGGCCCGAAAAACTGTTTTTT. This sequence encodes CASSSTRTGPEKLFF.

The chain links TRBV5-1 to TRBJ2-1; maybe TRBD2 (6 bases). The germline V and J ends were trimmed by 3 bases and 4 bases, with 8 bases remaining between them. Germline CDR1 reads SGHRS; CDR2 reads YFSETQ. The CDR3 covers 13 residues. The CDR3 protein is CASSSAGYNEQFF. The CDR3 region has the DNA TGCGCCAGCAGCTCTGCGGGGTACAATGAGCAGTTCTTC.

V gene TRBV2 combines with J gene TRBJ1-2; tentatively, D is TRBD1 (5 bases). Trimming removed 7 bases at V and 3 bases at J, with 18 bases between. This CDR3 comprises 15 residues. In germline, CDR1 is SNHLY, CDR2 FYNNEI. The CDR3 protein is CASNLGQGSYYGYTF. For the CDR3, the DNA is TGTGCCAGCAACCTCGGTCAGGGTTCCTACTATGGCTACACCTTC. Complete variable domain (other parts from reference TRBV2 and TRBJ1-2): EPEVTQTPSHQVTQMGQEVILRCVPISNHLYFYWYRQILGQKVEFLVSFYNNEISEKSEIFDDQFSVERPDGSNFTLKIRSTKLEDSAMYFCASNLGQGSYYGYTFGSGTRLTVV.

The chain is built from TRBV5-1 and TRBJ2-3; D might be TRBD1 (5 bases). Deletions cut 0 bases from V and 0 bases from J, with 11 bases between. The CDR3 has 16 residues. The germline gives CDR1 SGHRS, CDR2 YFSETQ. The CDR3 reads CASSLASQGSTDTQYF. DNA for the CDR3: TGCGCCAGCAGCTTGGCTAGTCAGGGTAGCACAGATACGCAGTATTTT. Supplemented by reference TRBV5-1 and TRBJ2-3, the full variable domain reads KAGVTQTPRYLIKTRGQQVTLSCSPISGHRSVSWYQQTPGQGLQFLFEYFSETQRNKGNFPGRFSGRQFSNSRSEMNVSTLELGDSALYLCASSLASQGSTDTQYFGPGTRLTVL.

The chain links TRBV28 to TRBJ1-5, with 7 bases fitting TRBD1. CDR1 is MDHEN and CDR2 is SYDVKM in the germline V gene. CDR3 length: 16 amino acids. Germline trimming cut 2 bases from V and 4 bases from J; bases unmatched to any gene: 8. Written as DNA, the CDR3 is TGTGCCAGCAGTTTAGATGGCACAGGGGTGAATCAGCCCCAGCATTTT. Translated, it gives CASSLDGTGVNQPQHF.

This chain links TRBV9 with TRBJ2-7; 7 nucleotides agree with TRBD1. Germline assignment: CDR1 SGDLS and CDR2 YYNGEE. Trimming at V came to 4 bases and at J to 1 base, leaving 5 bases not matched to a gene. The CDR3 length is 14 residues. The CDR3 sequence is CASSPRGQSYEQYF. The CDR3 DNA follows: TGTGCCAGCAGCCCCCGGGGACAGTCCTACGAGCAGTACTTC.

Here the CDR3 DNA reads TGTGCCACCGGACAGGGGGCTTTCGGCACTGAAGCTTTCTTT. Translation: CATGQGAFGTEAFF. The gene calls are TRBV27 and TRBJ1-1, with 11 bases matching TRBD1. In germline, CDR1 is MNHEY, CDR2 SMNVEV (reference sequence). The CDR3 contains 14 residues. J was trimmed by 4 bases and V by 10 bases; bases with no gene match: 8.

About this clone: Other DNA sequences in this specimen translate into the identical CDR3. CDR3: CSVSGTGDTEAFF. The CDR3 bases are TGCAGCGTCTCCGGGACAGGGGACACTGAAGCTTTCTTT. This chain links TRBV29-1 with TRBJ1-1, with 10 nucleotides matching TRBD1. There are 13 residues in the CDR3. Germline loops: CDR1 SQVTM, CDR2 ANQGSEA. With 6 bases clipped from V and 3 bases from J, the junction kept 4 bases outside the gene matches. Looking up the rest from reference TRBV29-1 and TRBJ1-1 gives the full variable domain: SAVISQKPSRDICQRGTSLTIQCQVDSQVTMMFWYRQQPGQSLTLIATANQGSEATYESGFVIDKFPISRPNLTFSTLTVSNMSPEDSSIYLCSVSGTGDTEAFFGQGTRLTVV.

CDR3 sequence: CAWSVTRLYGYTF. CDR3 DNA: TGTGCCTGGAGTGTAACCCGACTCTATGGCTACACCTTC. This chain links TRBV30 with TRBJ1-2; D is unclear. The V end lost 0 bases, the J end lost 4 bases, and 9 bases lay between the germline ends. Germline assignment: CDR1 GTSNPN and CDR2 SVGIG (reference sequence). The CDR3 totals 13 residues.

This chain links TRBV6-1 with TRBJ1-4; tentatively, D is TRBD1 (6 bases). Germline CDR1 MNHNS, CDR2 SASEGT. Trimming shortened V by 4 bases and J by 7 bases, and 13 bases separated the two germline ends. The CDR3 totals 14 residues. The CDR3 loop reads CASSVGGDREKLFF. Here the CDR3 DNA reads TGTGCCAGCAGTGTAGGGGGGGATCGTGAAAAACTGTTTTTT.

The sample holds a few counts of this clone. The genes are TRBV11-3 and TRBJ2-1; maybe TRBD2 (6 bases). From germline, CDR1 is SGHNT and CDR2 YENEEA. With 3 bases removed from V and 0 bases from J, the gap between germline ends came to 12 bases. The CDR3 is made up of 16 amino acids. CDR3: CASSFRGTSSYNEQFF. CDR3 nucleotides: TGTGCCAGCAGCTTTCGCGGGACGAGCTCCTACAATGAGCAGTTCTTC.

The chain is built from TRBV11-2 and TRBJ1-4, with TRBD1 matching 10 bases. The CDR3 covers 16 residues. Germline loops: CDR1 SGHAT, CDR2 FQNNGV. Trimming took 5 bases from V and 0 from J; bases not matched to a gene: 3. Here the CDR3 DNA reads TGTGCCAGCAGCGCCGACAGGGGGCCAACTAATGAAAAACTGTTTTTT. Translated: CASSADRGPTNEKLFF.